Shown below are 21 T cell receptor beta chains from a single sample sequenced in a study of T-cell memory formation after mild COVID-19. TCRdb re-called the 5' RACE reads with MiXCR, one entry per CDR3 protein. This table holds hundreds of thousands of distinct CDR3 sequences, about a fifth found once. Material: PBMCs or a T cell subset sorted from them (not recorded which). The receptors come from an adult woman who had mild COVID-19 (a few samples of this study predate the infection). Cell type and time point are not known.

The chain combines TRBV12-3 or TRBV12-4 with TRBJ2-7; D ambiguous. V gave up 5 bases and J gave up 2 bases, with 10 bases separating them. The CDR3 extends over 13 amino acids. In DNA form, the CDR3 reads TGTGCCAGCAGTATCGGACCAACCTACGAGCAGTACTTC. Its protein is CASSIGPTYEQYF.

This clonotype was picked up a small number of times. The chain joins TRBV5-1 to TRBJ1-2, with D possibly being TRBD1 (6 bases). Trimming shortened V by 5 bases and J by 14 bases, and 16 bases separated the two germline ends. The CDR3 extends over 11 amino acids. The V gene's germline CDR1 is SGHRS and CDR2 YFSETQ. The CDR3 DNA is TGCGCCAGCAGGGACAGTGCCCGTGTAACCTTC. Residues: CASRDSARVTF.

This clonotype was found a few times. The CDR3 spells CASSPQGTGPYGYTF. CDR3 coding DNA: TGTGCCAGCAGCCCACAGGGGACAGGCCCCTATGGCTACACCTTC. This chain links TRBV7-3 with TRBJ1-2, with 8 bases that match TRBD1. Germline CDR1 and CDR2: SGHTA and FQGTGA. This CDR3 is built from 15 residues. V dropped 5 bases and J dropped 4; count of bases not matched to a gene: 9.

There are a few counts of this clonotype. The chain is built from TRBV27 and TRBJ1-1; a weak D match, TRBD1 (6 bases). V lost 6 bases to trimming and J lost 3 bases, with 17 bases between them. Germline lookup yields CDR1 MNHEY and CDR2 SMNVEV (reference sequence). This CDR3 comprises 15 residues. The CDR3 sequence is CASSSLGGEDTEAFF. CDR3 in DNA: TGTGCCAGCAGCTCTTTGGGGGGCGAAGACACTGAAGCTTTCTTT.

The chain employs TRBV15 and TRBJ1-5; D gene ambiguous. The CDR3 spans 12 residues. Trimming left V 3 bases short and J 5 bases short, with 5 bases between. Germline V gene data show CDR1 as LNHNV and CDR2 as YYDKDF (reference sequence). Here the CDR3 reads CATSRKDQPQHF. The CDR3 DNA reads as TGTGCCACCAGCAGGAAGGATCAGCCCCAGCATTTT.

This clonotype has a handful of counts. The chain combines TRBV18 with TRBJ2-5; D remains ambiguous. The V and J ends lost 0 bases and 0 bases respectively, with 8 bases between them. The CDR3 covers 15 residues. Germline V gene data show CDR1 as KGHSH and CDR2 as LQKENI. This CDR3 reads CASSPPNQYQETQYF. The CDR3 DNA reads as TGTGCCAGCTCACCACCGAACCAGTACCAAGAGACCCAGTACTTC. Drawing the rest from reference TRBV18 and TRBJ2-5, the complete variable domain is NAGVMQNPRHLVRRRGQEARLRCSPMKGHSHVYWYRQLPEEGLKFMVYLQKENIIDESGMPKERFSAEFPKEGPSILRIQQVVRGDSAAYFCASSPPNQYQETQYFGPGTRLLVL.

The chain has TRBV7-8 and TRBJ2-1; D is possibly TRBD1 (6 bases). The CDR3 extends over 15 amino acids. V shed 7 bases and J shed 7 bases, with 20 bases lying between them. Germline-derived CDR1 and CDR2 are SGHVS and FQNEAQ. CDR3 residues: CASIRGRTKLNEQFF. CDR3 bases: TGTGCCAGCATCAGGGGACGTACCAAATTAAATGAGCAGTTCTTC.

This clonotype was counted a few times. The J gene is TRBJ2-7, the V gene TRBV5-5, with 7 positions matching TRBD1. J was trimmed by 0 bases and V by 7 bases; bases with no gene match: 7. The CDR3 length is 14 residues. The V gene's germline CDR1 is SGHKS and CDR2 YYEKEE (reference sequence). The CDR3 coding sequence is TGTGCCAGCGGTCCGGGACAGAGCTCCTACGAGCAGTACTTC. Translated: CASGPGQSSYEQYF.

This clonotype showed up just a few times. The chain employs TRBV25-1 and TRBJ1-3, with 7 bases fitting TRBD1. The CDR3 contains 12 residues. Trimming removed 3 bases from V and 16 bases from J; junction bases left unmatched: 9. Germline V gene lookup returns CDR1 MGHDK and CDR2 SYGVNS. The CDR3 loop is CASSETGTALYF. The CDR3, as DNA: TGTGCCAGCAGTGAGACCGGGACAGCACTGTATTTT.

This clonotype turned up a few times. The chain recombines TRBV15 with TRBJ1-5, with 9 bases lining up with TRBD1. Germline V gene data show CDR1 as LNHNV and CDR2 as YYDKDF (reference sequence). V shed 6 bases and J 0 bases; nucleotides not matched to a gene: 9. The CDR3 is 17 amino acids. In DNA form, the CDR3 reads TGTGCCACCAGATCCGGGACAGGGATGGATAGCAATCAGCCCCAGCATTTT. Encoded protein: CATRSGTGMDSNQPQHF.

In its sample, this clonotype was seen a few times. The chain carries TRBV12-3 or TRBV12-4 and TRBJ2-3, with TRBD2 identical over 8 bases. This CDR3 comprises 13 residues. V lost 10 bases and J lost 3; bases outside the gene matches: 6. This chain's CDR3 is CATQRERTDTQYF. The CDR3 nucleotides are TGTGCCACTCAGCGGGAGAGGACAGATACGCAGTATTTT.

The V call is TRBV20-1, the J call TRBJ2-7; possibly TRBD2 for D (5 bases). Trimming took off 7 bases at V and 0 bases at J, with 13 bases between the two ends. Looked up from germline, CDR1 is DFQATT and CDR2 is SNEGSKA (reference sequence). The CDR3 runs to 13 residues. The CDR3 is CSVVRESSYEQYF. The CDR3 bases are TGCAGTGTAGTGAGGGAGTCCTCCTACGAGCAGTACTTC.

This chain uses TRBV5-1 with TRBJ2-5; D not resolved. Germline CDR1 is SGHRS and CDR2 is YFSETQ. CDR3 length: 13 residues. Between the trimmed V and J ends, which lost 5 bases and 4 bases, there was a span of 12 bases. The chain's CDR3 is CASRLDGAETQYF. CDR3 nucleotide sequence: TGCGCCAGCAGGCTGGACGGAGCAGAGACCCAGTACTTC. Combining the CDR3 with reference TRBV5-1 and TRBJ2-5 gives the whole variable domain KAGVTQTPRYLIKTRGQQVTLSCSPISGHRSVSWYQQTPGQGLQFLFEYFSETQRNKGNFPGRFSGRQFSNSRSEMNVSTLELGDSALYLCASRLDGAETQYFGPGTRLLVL.

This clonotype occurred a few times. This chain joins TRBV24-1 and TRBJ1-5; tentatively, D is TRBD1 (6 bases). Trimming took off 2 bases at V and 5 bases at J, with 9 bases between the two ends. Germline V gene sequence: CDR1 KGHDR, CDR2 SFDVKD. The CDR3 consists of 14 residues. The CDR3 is CATSDSYRDQPQHF. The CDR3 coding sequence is TGTGCCACCAGTGATTCGTACAGGGATCAGCCCCAGCATTTT.

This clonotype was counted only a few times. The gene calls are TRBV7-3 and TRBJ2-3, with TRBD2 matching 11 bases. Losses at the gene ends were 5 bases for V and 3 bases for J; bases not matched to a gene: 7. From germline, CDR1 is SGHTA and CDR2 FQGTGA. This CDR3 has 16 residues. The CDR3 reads CASSIGTSGSTDTQYF. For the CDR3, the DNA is TGTGCCAGCAGCATAGGGACTAGCGGATCGACAGATACGCAGTATTTT.

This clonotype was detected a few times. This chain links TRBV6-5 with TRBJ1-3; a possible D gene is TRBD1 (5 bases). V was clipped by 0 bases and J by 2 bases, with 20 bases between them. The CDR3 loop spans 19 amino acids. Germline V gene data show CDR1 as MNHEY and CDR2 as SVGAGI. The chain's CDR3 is CASSYSFRLIGVAGNTIYF. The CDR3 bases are TGTGCCAGCAGTTACTCGTTCCGTTTGATAGGGGTGGCTGGAAACACCATATATTTT.

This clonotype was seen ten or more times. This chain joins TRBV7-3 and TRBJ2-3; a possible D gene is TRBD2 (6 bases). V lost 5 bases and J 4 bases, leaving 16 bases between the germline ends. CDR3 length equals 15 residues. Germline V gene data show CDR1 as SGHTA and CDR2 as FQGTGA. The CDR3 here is CASSIMAASADTQYF. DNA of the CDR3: TGTGCCAGCAGCATCATGGCGGCTAGCGCAGATACGCAGTATTTT.

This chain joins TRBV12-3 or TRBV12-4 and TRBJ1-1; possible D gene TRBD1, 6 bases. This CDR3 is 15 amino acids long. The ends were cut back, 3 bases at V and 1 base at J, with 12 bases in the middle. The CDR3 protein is CASSFRGQGNTEAFF. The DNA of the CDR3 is TGTGCCAGCAGTTTCAGGGGTCAGGGGAACACTGAAGCTTTCTTT.

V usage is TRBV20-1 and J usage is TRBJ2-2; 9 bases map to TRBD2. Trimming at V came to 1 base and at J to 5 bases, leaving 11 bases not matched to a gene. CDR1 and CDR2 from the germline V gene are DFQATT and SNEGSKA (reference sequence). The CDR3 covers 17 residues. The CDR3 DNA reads TGCAGTGCTAGAGGTAGTTTCAGGACTAGCGTAACCGGGGAGCTGTTTTTT. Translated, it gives CSARGSFRTSVTGELFF.

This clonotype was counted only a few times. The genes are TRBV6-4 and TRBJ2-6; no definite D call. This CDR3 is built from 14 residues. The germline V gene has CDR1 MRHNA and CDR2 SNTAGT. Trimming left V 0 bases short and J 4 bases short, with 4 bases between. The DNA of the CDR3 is TGTGCCAGCAGTGACTCGGCCGGGGCCAACGTCCTGACTTTC. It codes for CASSDSAGANVLTF.

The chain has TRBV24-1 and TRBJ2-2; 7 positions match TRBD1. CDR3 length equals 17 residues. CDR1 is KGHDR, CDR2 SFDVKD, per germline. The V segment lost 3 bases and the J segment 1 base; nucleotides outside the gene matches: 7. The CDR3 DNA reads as TGTGCCACCAGTGATACGGACAGGTCTTTGAACACCGGGGAGCTGTTTTTT. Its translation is CATSDTDRSLNTGELFF.